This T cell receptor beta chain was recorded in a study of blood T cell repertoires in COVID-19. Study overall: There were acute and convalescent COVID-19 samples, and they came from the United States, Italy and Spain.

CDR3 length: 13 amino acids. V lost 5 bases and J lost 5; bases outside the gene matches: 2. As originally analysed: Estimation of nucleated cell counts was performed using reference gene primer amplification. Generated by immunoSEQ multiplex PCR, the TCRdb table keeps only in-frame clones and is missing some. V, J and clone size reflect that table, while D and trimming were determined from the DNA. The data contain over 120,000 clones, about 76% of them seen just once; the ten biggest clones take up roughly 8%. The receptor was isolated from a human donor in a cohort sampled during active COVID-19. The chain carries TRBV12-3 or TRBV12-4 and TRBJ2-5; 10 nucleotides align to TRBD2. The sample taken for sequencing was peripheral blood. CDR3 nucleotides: TGTGCCAGCAGTCCTAGCGGGAGTGAGACCCAGTACTTC. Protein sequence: CASSPSGSETQYF.